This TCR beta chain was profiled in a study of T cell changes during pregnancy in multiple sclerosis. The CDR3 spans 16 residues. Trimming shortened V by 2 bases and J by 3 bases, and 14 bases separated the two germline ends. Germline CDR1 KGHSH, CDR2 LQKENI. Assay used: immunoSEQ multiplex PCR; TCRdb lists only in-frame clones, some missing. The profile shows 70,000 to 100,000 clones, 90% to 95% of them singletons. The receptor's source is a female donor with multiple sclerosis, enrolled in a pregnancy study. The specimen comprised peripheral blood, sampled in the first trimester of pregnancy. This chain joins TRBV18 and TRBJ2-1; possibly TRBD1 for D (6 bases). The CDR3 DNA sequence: TGTGCCAGCTCACCATCAGAACAGGGTGTCTACAATGAGCAGTTCTTC. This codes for CASSPSEQGVYNEQFF. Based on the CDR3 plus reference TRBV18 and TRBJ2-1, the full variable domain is NAGVMQNPRHLVRRRGQEARLRCSPMKGHSHVYWYRQLPEEGLKFMVYLQKENIIDESGMPKERFSAEFPKEGPSILRIQQVVRGDSAAYFCASSPSEQGVYNEQFFGPGTRLTVL.